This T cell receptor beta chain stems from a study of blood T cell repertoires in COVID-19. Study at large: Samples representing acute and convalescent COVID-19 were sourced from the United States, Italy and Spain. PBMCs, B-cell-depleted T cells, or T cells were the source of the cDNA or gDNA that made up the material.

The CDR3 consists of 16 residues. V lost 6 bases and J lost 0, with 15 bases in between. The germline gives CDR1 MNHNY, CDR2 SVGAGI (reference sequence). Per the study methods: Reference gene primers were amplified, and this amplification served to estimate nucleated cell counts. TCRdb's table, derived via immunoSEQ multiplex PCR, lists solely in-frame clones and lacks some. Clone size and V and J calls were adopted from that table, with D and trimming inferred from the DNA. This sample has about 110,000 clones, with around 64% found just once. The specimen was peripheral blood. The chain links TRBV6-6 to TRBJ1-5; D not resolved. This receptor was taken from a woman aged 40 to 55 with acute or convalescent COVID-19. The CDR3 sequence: CASSRLGGNSNQPQHF. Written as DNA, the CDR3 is TGTGCCAGCAGCCGCTTAGGAGGGAATAGCAATCAGCCCCAGCATTTT.